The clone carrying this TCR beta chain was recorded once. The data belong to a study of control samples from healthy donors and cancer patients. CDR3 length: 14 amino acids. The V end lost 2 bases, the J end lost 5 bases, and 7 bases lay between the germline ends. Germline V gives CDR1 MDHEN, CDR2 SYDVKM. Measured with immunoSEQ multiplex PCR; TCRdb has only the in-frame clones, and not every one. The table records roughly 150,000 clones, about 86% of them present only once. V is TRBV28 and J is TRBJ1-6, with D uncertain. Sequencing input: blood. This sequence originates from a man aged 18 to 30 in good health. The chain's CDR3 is CASSLTLDNSPLHF. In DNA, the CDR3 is TGTGCCAGCAGTTTAACCCTTGATAATTCACCCCTCCACTTT.